The source of this T cell receptor beta chain is a study of tumor-infiltrating lymphocytes in primary liver carcinoma. The wider study: Sequencing of the samples generated roughly 3.5 to 7.5 million productive TCRbeta reads, with similar yields across tissue types.

Study-level findings and limits: Present in all five tumor regions were only about 7-25% of the top clones.

Germline CDR1 reads SGHAT; CDR2 reads FQDESV (reference sequence). This CDR3 is 17 amino acids long. Reverse transcription of roughly 0.5 ug total RNA with a constant-region primer produced TCR beta cDNA. Libraries covering TCR beta were generated through three nested multiplex PCR rounds (using a slightly modified ARM-PCR). Primers for the first two PCR rounds were TRBV1-TRBV30 forward primers and a C-beta reverse primer (around 10 cycles per round). TCRdb independently ran MiXCR on the multiplex PCR reads; one entry per CDR3 protein. The data contain about 41,000 distinct CDR3 sequences, 73% of them singletons. Unsorted bulk tissue (about 20-30 mg) underwent RNA and DNA co-extraction. The study found over 80% viable tumor cells in every tumor sample. Points on this clonotype: Its antigen remains unidentified. An end of the junction does not agree with germline; a read error may underlie this.

This clonotype originated in a man between 40 and 49 years old with primary liver carcinoma and hepatitis B virus infection. The sample consisted of liver tumor tissue from sampling region 2. Subset of the sample: tumor region T2, inferior pole. The chain couples TRBV11-1 to TRBJ2-4, with 11 nucleotides matching TRBD2. CDR3 amino acids: CACSFPETSGTRNIQYF. CDR3 nucleotides: TGTGCCTGCAGTTTTCCCGAGACTAGCGGGACCAGAAACATTCAGTACTTC.